The clone carrying this T cell receptor (beta chain) was observed a few times. This sample is part of a study of T-cell reconstitution after alpha-beta-depleted transplantation in children. Unique molecular identifiers were used in preparing the TCRbeta library. TCRdb passed the PCR reads through MiXCR, listing each CDR3 protein once. The data show some 72,000 distinct CDR3 sequences, around 6.6% seen once. With V trimmed by 0 bases and J by 5 bases, 1 base remained unmatched. Germline values: CDR1 MNHEY, CDR2 SVGAGI. This CDR3 is built from 16 residues. This clonotype originated in a human donor who donated a stem cell graft to a child with acute lymphoblastic leukemia. The genes are TRBV6-5 and TRBJ2-2; 12 nucleotides match TRBD2. The sequencing here drew on PBMCs from the stem cell graft donor, taken from the stem cell graft. The CDR3 is CASSYSTSGRTGELFF. The CDR3 bases are TGTGCCAGCAGTTACTCGACTAGCGGGAGAACCGGGGAGCTGTTTTTT.